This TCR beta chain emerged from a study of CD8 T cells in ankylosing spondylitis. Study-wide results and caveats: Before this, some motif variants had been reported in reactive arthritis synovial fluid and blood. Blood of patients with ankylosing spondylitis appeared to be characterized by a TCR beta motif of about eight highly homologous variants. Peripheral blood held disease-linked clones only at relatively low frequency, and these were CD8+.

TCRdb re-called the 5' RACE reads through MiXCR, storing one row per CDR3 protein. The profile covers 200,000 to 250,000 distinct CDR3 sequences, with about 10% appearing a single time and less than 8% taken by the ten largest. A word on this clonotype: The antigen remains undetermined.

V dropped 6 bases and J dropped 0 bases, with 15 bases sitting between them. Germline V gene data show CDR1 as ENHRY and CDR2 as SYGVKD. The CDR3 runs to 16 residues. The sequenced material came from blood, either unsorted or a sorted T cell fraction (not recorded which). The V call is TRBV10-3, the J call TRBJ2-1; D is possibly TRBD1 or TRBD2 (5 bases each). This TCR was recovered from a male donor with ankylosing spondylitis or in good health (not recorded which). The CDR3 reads CAIRRGTGSSYNEQFF. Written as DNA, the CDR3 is TGTGCCATCAGGCGAGGGACGGGAAGCTCCTACAATGAGCAGTTCTTC.